The 16 T cell receptor beta chains in this list originate from one sample, sequenced in a study of blood T cells in healthy people across ages. A second PCR, run for roughly 7 to 11 cycles, used a sample-barcoded 5' primer plus a J-beta primer mix. TCRdb called the 5' RACE reads again in MiXCR, with one record for every CDR3 protein. The sample lists just over 1 million distinct CDR3 sequences, roughly 45% occurring once. Sequencing input: blood. The source of these receptors is a woman between 55 and 75 years old in good health.

The chain links TRBV7-9 to TRBJ2-1; D unresolved. Between the trimmed V and J ends, which lost 5 bases and 10 bases, there was a span of 15 bases. The CDR3 sequence is 13 residues long. Per germline, CDR1 SEHNR and CDR2 FQNEAQ (reference sequence). CDR3 amino acids: CASSPSSPWEQFF. The CDR3 DNA sequence: TGTGCCAGCAGCCCCAGCTCGCCGTGGGAGCAGTTCTTC.

This clonotype was counted only a few times. This chain joins TRBV20-1 and TRBJ2-3, with D tentatively TRBD2 (5 bases). The CDR3 totals 14 residues. Looked up from germline, CDR1 is DFQATT and CDR2 is SNEGSKA (reference sequence). V lost 5 bases, J lost 4 bases, and 16 bases lay in between. CDR3 nucleotides: TGCAGTGCTTCAACTAGTTGGGTTGCAGATACGCAGTATTTT. Its translation is CSASTSWVADTQYF.

The sample holds a few counts of this clonotype. The chain uses TRBV20-1 and TRBJ2-3, with D unresolved. CDR1 is DFQATT, CDR2 SNEGSKA, per germline (reference sequence). V lost 5 bases and J 1 base, leaving 13 bases between the germline ends. The CDR3 sequence is 14 residues long. CDR3 DNA: TGCAGTGCTGTTAGTTTTTTTGGCACAGATACGCAGTATTTT. It encodes CSAVSFFGTDTQYF.

The chain has TRBV27 and TRBJ2-7; D is uncertain. The CDR3 extends over 11 amino acids. V was pared by 4 bases and J by 7 bases, with 8 bases between. Germline V gene lookup returns CDR1 MNHEY and CDR2 SMNVEV (reference sequence). In DNA form, the CDR3 reads TGTGCCAGCAGTTCCAATTTGGAGCAGTACTTC. It translates to CASSSNLEQYF.

The rearrangement uses TRBV18 and TRBJ2-3; D unclear. Germline assignment: CDR1 KGHSH and CDR2 LQKENI. The V end was cut by 4 bases, the J end by 0 bases, with 14 bases between. The CDR3 runs to 16 residues. The CDR3 region is CASSLFTRQSTDTQYF. CDR3 bases: TGTGCCAGCTCACTTTTCACCAGGCAGAGCACAGATACGCAGTATTTT.

CDR3 in DNA: TGTGCCAGCAGTGATGGGACAGGGGGGTCAGATACGCAGTATTTT. Translating gives CASSDGTGGSDTQYF. The gene calls are TRBV6-1 and TRBJ2-3, with TRBD1 identical over 11 bases. Germline CDR1 and CDR2: MNHNS and SASEGT. This CDR3 has 15 residues. V shed 3 bases, J shed 4 bases, and the junction held 3 bases outside the gene matches.

This clonotype appeared a few times. This chain links TRBV29-1 with TRBJ1-4; perhaps TRBD1 as D (5 bases). The germline V gene encodes CDR1 SQVTM and CDR2 ANQGSEA. The V end lost 7 bases, the J end lost 3 bases, and 12 bases lay between the germline ends. The CDR3 spans 13 residues. The CDR3 region has the DNA TGCAGCGCCCAGGGTTTGCCTAATGAAAAACTGTTTTTT. It encodes CSAQGLPNEKLFF.

The rearrangement uses TRBV28 and TRBJ2-5; D possibly corresponds to TRBD1 (5 bases). CDR3 length: 16 residues. Trimming pared 3 bases from V and 4 bases from J, leaving 18 bases between. Per germline, CDR1 MDHEN and CDR2 SYDVKM. CDR3 in amino acids: CASSFSRTLDRETQYF. CDR3 DNA: TGTGCCAGCAGTTTTAGTCGGACACTCGACCGAGAGACCCAGTACTTC.

This chain uses TRBV5-1 with TRBJ1-6; D gene uncertain. The V gene's germline CDR1 is SGHRS and CDR2 YFSETQ. V was shortened by 5 bases and J by 9 bases, with 15 bases between the two germline ends. There are 14 residues in the CDR3. CDR3 bases: TGCGCCAGCAGTTCGACTCGAGTCGGTTCACCCCTCCACTTT. This sequence encodes CASSSTRVGSPLHF.

V gene TRBV6-5 combines with J gene TRBJ2-1; D uncertain. Germline V gives CDR1 MNHEY, CDR2 SVGAGI. This CDR3 is built from 12 residues. V lost 0 bases, J lost 6 bases, and 3 bases lay in between. This CDR3 reads CASSYSTNEQFF. The CDR3, as DNA: TGTGCCAGCAGTTACTCGACCAATGAGCAGTTCTTC.

This rearrangement joins TRBV5-1 to TRBJ2-3; the D call may be TRBD1 or TRBD2 (6 bases each). V was shortened by 3 bases and J by 1 base, with 12 bases between the two germline ends. The CDR3 sequence is 15 residues long. Germline CDR1 SGHRS, CDR2 YFSETQ. The CDR3 nucleotides are TGCGCCAGCAGCTCCGCGGGACATGGCACAGATACGCAGTATTTT. Amino acid sequence: CASSSAGHGTDTQYF. Full variable domain (rest looked up from reference TRBV5-1 and TRBJ2-3): KAGVTQTPRYLIKTRGQQVTLSCSPISGHRSVSWYQQTPGQGLQFLFEYFSETQRNKGNFPGRFSGRQFSNSRSEMNVSTLELGDSALYLCASSSAGHGTDTQYFGPGTRLTVL.

The CDR3 loop reads CASSPIAGGRGNEQFF. CDR3 sequence (DNA): TGTGCCAGCAGCCCTATAGCGGGAGGCAGAGGAAATGAGCAGTTCTTC. V gene TRBV7-8 combines with J gene TRBJ2-1; 10 positions agree with TRBD2. The CDR3 has 16 residues. Germline CDR1 SGHVS, CDR2 FQNEAQ. The trim removed 5 bases at V and 7 bases at J, leaving 11 bases unmatched.

This clonotype has a handful of counts. The chain recombines TRBV7-2 with TRBJ1-2; tentative D call: TRBD1 (5 bases). The CDR3 covers 15 residues. CDR1 is SGHTA and CDR2 is FQGNSA in the germline V gene. V was shortened by 0 bases and J by 2 bases, with 10 bases between the two germline ends. The CDR3 nucleotides read TGTGCCAGCAGCTTAGCGGCAGGGTCGAACTATGGCTACACCTTC. Its protein is CASSLAAGSNYGYTF.

With regard to this clonotype: This may be a read error: a much more frequent sequence differs by one nucleotide. The rearrangement joins TRBV7-2 to TRBJ1-5; the D gene is possibly TRBD1 (6 bases). The CDR3 has 15 residues. Germline loops: CDR1 SGHTA, CDR2 FQGNSA. The CDR3 sequence is CASSLVGGVGQPRHF. The CDR3 DNA is TGTGCCAGCAGCTTAGTAGGGGGTGTCGGACAGCCCCGGCATTTT.

This clonotype was observed a handful of times. This chain uses TRBV6-2 or TRBV6-3 with TRBJ1-2; no clear D gene. CDR1 and CDR2 (germline): MNHEY, SVGEGT. There are 14 residues in the CDR3. V shed 4 bases and J shed 0 bases, with 9 bases lying between them. The CDR3, as DNA: TGTGCCAGCAGTTTGGACGGGACTAACTATGGCTACACCTTC. Translating it yields CASSLDGTNYGYTF.

The chain couples TRBV6-6 to TRBJ2-3, with 10 bases lining up with TRBD1. V trimming: 5 bases; J trimming: 3 bases; junction bases outside the gene matches: 11. CDR1 and CDR2 (germline): MNHNY, SVGAGI (reference sequence). The CDR3 runs to 17 residues. CDR3 coding DNA: TGTGCCAGCAGTCTCGGCGGGGGGACAGGGGCGACAGATACGCAGTATTTT. The encoded protein is CASSLGGGTGATDTQYF.